The 20 T cell receptor beta chains below come from one sample, sequenced in a study of blood T cell repertoires in COVID-19 (dated by TCRdb to between 2020 and 2021). The protocol used for the library was the immunoSEQ multiplex PCR assay. TCRdb stores this immuneACCESS table with in-frame sequences only. Part of the clones is absent; in the studies checked, under half of the shortfall reflects unresolved V genes, and no reason is known for the rest. The sample table contains roughly 350,000 clones; only one count was recorded for around 91% of them. The ten most abundant clones make up 3% to 4% of the sample. Specimen: peripheral blood. These receptors were collected from a woman aged 18-29 years who had recovered from COVID-19.

The chain recombines TRBV7-9 with TRBJ2-1; D unclear. The CDR3 loop spans 11 amino acids. The germline V gene encodes CDR1 SEHNR and CDR2 FQNEAQ (reference sequence). V lost 0 bases and J lost 9, with 3 bases in between. For the CDR3, the DNA is TGTGCCAGCAGCTTAGCAGCTGAGCAGTTCTTC. Residues: CASSLAAEQFF.

The chain carries TRBV6-5 and TRBJ2-7; 9 bases map to TRBD2. In germline, CDR1 is MNHEY, CDR2 SVGAGI. The CDR3 spans 15 residues. J gave up 5 bases and V 8 bases, and 13 bases lay outside the gene matches. The CDR3 nucleotides read TGTGCCAGCCGCCGGCGCGGGAGGGAGGAGCACGAGCAGTACGTC. The encoded protein is CASRRRGREEHEQYV.

V is TRBV18 and J is TRBJ1-2; 9 bases map to TRBD1. The CDR3 extends over 17 amino acids. Germline V gene lookup returns CDR1 KGHSH and CDR2 LQKENI. V lost 4 bases to trimming and J lost 4 bases; unmatched junction nucleotides: 13. CDR3 region: CASSRDRVTIVPYGYTF. CDR3 bases: TGTGCCAGCTCACGGGACAGGGTAACGATAGTGCCCTATGGCTACACCTTC.

The chain employs TRBV13 and TRBJ1-6, with D maybe TRBD1 (6 bases). Germline values: CDR1 PRHDT, CDR2 FYEKMQ (reference sequence). The CDR3 has 13 amino acids. Trimming left V 7 bases short and J 8 bases short, with 12 bases between. CDR3 sequence reads: CASTQGGDSPLHF. The CDR3 nucleotides are TGTGCCAGCACACAAGGGGGGGATTCACCCCTCCACTTT.

The V call is TRBV7-9, the J call TRBJ1-2, with a possible D match to TRBD1 (5 bases). The germline V gene encodes CDR1 SEHNR and CDR2 FQNEAQ (reference sequence). Between the trimmed V and J ends, which lost 0 bases and 0 bases, there was a span of 11 bases. This CDR3 contains 16 residues. CDR3 in amino acids: CASSLASSGTNYGYTF. The CDR3 DNA reads TGTGCCAGCAGCTTAGCCTCGTCAGGGACTAACTATGGCTACACCTTC.

The V and J genes are TRBV11-3 and TRBJ1-4; 9 nucleotides line up with TRBD1. This CDR3 is built from 14 residues. The ends lost 3 bases at V and 7 bases at J; junction bases unmatched: 3. Germline CDR1 reads SGHNT; CDR2 reads YENEEA. The CDR3 region has the DNA TGTGCCAGCAGCTTGACAGGGGGGACTGAAAAACTGTTTTTT. Its protein is CASSLTGGTEKLFF. Full variable domain (outside the CDR3, taken from reference TRBV11-3 and TRBJ1-4): EAGVVQSPRYKIIEKKQPVAFWCNPISGHNTLYWYLQNLGQGPELLIRYENEEAVDDSQLPKDRFSAERLKGVDSTLKIQPAELGDSAVYLCASSLTGGTEKLFFGSGTQLSVL.

The gene calls are TRBV11-3 and TRBJ2-1; D perhaps matches TRBD1 (5 bases). V lost 6 bases to trimming and J lost 0 bases, with 15 bases between them. CDR3 length equals 16 residues. The germline V gene has CDR1 SGHNT and CDR2 YENEEA. The CDR3 coding sequence is TGTGCCAGCAGAGCAGGTTCAGGGCACTCCTACAATGAGCAGTTCTTC. This translates into CASRAGSGHSYNEQFF.

V and J are TRBV5-3 and TRBJ1-1, with a tentative D call TRBD1 (6 bases). TRBV5-3 is marked as an open reading frame, function uncertain. V lost 2 bases, J lost 6 bases, and 14 bases lay in between. The length of the CDR3 is 14 residues. The CDR3 loop is CARSFIGGYAEAFF. CDR3 DNA sequence: TGTGCCAGAAGCTTCATTGGGGGCTACGCTGAAGCTTTCTTT.

The chain joins TRBV10-3 to TRBJ2-1; 7 nucleotides align to TRBD1. Trimming removed 9 bases from V and 1 base from J; junction bases left unmatched: 3. Germline V CDR1 and CDR2: ENHRY, SYGVKD. The CDR3 length is 13 residues. Here the CDR3 DNA reads TGTGCCATGGGGACAGTTTCCTACAATGAGCAGTTCTTC. Its protein is CAMGTVSYNEQFF.

V gene TRBV4-3 combines with J gene TRBJ2-5, with 9 bases matching TRBD1. The CDR3 totals 15 residues. Germline V lookup: CDR1 LGHNA, CDR2 YSLEER. The V gene end was trimmed by 2 bases and the J gene end by 5 bases; junction bases not matched to a gene: 6. CDR3 coding DNA: TGCGCCAGCAGCCAAACGGACAGGGGTGGGGAGACCCAGTACTTC. It codes for CASSQTDRGGETQYF.

This sequence joins TRBV3-1 (or the pseudogene TRBV3-2) and TRBJ2-5; 8 bases align to TRBD2. This CDR3 region has 19 residues. J was trimmed by 0 bases and V by 4 bases; bases with no gene match: 16. The germline V gene has CDR1 LGHDT and CDR2 YNNKEL (reference sequence). CDR3 sequence reads: CASSPPRWRLAGDQETQYF. CDR3 in DNA: TGTGCCAGCAGCCCACCCCGGTGGAGGCTAGCGGGCGACCAAGAGACCCAGTACTTC.

This sequence joins TRBV2 and TRBJ2-1; TRBD2 matches at 10 bases. The J segment lost 4 bases and the V segment lost 8 bases, leaving 2 bases of the junction unmatched. This CDR3 has 13 residues. Germline CDR1 is SNHLY and CDR2 is FYNNEI. CDR3 region: CASGLADYNEQFF. Written as DNA, the CDR3 is TGTGCCAGCGGACTAGCGGATTACAATGAGCAGTTCTTC.

The rearrangement joins TRBV18 to TRBJ2-5; 12 bases map to TRBD2. Trimming at V came to 1 base and at J to 7 bases, leaving 7 bases not matched to a gene. The CDR3 runs 16 residues. Germline assignment: CDR1 KGHSH and CDR2 LQKENI. The CDR3 reads CASSPRTSGTGGTQYF. The CDR3 nucleotides read TGTGCCAGCTCACCACGGACTAGCGGGACGGGAGGGACCCAGTACTTC.

J is TRBJ1-2 and V is TRBV7-2; D not resolved. The V gene's germline CDR1 is SGHTA and CDR2 FQGNSA. V was cut by 1 base and J by 7 bases, with 10 bases left in between. The CDR3 is made up of 13 amino acids. The CDR3 protein is CASSLGQLGGYTF. In nucleotides, the CDR3 is TGTGCCAGCAGCTTAGGTCAGCTAGGTGGCTACACCTTC.

This chain uses TRBV7-9 with TRBJ2-1; D may be TRBD1 (6 bases). Trimming left V 5 bases short and J 10 bases short, with 15 bases between. The CDR3 length is 13 residues. The V gene's germline CDR1 is SEHNR and CDR2 FQNEAQ (reference sequence). The CDR3: CASSAPGQSEQFF. The CDR3 nucleotides read TGTGCCAGCAGCGCGCCAGGACAGTCCGAGCAGTTCTTC.

The V and J genes are TRBV30 and TRBJ1-2; D gene ambiguous. Germline V gene sequence: CDR1 GTSNPN, CDR2 SVGIG (reference sequence). The germline V and J ends were trimmed by 0 bases and 4 bases, with 9 bases remaining between them. CDR3 length: 13 residues. CDR3 in amino acids: CAWSVSSGYGYTF. Written as DNA, the CDR3 is TGTGCCTGGAGTGTAAGCTCCGGCTATGGCTACACCTTC.

V and J are TRBV6-5 and TRBJ2-7; TRBD2 matches 12 bases. The CDR3 runs to 16 residues. The ends lost 4 bases at V and 3 bases at J; junction bases unmatched: 7. CDR1 and CDR2 (germline): MNHEY, SVGAGI. The CDR3 DNA reads TGTGCCAGCAGTTCTCCGACTAGCGGGAGTCACTACGAGCAGTACGTC. This sequence encodes CASSSPTSGSHYEQYV.

The gene calls are TRBV2 and TRBJ1-2; no clear D. The V gene's germline CDR1 is SNHLY and CDR2 FYNNEI. CDR3 length: 13 residues. Trimming removed 7 bases from V and 5 bases from J, with 14 bases in between. CDR3 amino acids: CASNIPGLYGYTF. The CDR3 region has the DNA TGTGCCAGCAATATTCCGGGTCTTTATGGCTACACCTTC.

This sequence joins TRBV11-2 and TRBJ1-6; 8 bases match TRBD1. Germline-derived CDR1 and CDR2 are SGHAT and FQNNGV. The J segment lost 9 bases and the V segment lost 5 bases, leaving 15 bases of the junction unmatched. The CDR3 runs 17 residues. The CDR3 region is CASSPQGASVFPSPLHF. The DNA of the CDR3 is TGTGCCAGCAGCCCGCAGGGGGCGAGCGTCTTTCCTTCACCCCTCCACTTT.

J is TRBJ2-3 and V is TRBV2, with D unclear. Deletions cut 9 bases from V and 0 bases from J, with 7 bases between. This CDR3 is built from 12 residues. The germline gives CDR1 SNHLY, CDR2 FYNNEI. CDR3 coding DNA: TGTGCCAGAAAAACTAGCACAGATACGCAGTATTTT. Amino acid sequence: CARKTSTDTQYF.